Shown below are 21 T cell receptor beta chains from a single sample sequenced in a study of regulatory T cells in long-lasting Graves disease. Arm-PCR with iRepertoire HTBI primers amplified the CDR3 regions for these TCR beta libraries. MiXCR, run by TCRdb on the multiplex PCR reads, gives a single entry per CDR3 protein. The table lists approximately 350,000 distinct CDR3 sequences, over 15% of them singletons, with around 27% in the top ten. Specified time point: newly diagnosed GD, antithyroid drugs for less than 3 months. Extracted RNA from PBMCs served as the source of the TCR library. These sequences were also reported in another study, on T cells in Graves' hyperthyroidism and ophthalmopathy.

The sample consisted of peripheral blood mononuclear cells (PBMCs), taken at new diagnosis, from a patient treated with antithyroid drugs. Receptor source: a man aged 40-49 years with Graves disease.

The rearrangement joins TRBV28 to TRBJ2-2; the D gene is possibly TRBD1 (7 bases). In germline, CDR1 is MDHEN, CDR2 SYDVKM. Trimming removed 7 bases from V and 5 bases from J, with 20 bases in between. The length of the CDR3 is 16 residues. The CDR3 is CASTALGTAGTGELFF. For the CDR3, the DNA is TGTGCCAGCACCGCCCTCGGGACAGCGGGTACCGGGGAGCTGTTTTTT. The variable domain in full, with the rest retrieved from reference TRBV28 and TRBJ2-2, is DVKVTQSSRYLVKRTGEKVFLECVQDMDHENMFWYRQDPGLGLRLIYFSYDVKMKEKGDIPEGYSVSREKKERFSLILESASTNQTSMYLCASTALGTAGTGELFFGEGSRLTVL.

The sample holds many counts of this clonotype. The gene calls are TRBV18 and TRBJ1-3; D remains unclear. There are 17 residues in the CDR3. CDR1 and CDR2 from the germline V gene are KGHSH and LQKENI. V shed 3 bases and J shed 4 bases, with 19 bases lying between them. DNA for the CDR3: TGTGCCAGCTCACCCCTCGAGGCAGTCCTCTCCGGAAACACCATATATTTT. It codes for CASSPLEAVLSGNTIYF. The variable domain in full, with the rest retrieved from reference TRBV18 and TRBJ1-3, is NAGVMQNPRHLVRRRGQEARLRCSPMKGHSHVYWYRQLPEEGLKFMVYLQKENIIDESGMPKERFSAEFPKEGPSILRIQQVVRGDSAAYFCASSPLEAVLSGNTIYFGEGSWLTVV.

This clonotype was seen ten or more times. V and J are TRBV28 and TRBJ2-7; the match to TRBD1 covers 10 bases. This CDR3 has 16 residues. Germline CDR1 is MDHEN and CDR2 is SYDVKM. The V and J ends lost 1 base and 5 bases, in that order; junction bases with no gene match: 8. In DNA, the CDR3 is TGTGCCAGCAGTTTATCCCGGGACAGGGGTCACGACGAGCAGTACTTC. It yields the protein CASSLSRDRGHDEQYF.

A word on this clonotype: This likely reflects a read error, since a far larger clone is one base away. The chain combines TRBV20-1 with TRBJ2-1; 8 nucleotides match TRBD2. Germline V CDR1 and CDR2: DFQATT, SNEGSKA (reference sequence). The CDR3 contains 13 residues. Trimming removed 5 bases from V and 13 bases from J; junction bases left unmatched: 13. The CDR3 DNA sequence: TGCAGTGCTTTTGGACTAGCCTCCGAGACCCAGTTCTTC. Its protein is CSAFGLASETQFF.

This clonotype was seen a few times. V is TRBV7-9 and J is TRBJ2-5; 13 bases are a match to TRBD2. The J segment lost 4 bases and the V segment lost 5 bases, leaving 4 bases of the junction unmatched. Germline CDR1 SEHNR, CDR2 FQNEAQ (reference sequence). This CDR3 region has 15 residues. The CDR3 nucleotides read TGTGCCAGCAGCCCACTAGCGGGGGGGCCAGAGACCCAGTACTTC. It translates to CASSPLAGGPETQYF.

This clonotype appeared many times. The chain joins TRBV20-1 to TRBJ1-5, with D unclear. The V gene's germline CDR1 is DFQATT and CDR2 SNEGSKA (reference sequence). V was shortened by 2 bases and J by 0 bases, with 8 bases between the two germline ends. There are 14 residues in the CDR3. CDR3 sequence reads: CSARNMNSNQPQHF. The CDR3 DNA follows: TGCAGTGCTAGAAACATGAATAGCAATCAGCCCCAGCATTTT.

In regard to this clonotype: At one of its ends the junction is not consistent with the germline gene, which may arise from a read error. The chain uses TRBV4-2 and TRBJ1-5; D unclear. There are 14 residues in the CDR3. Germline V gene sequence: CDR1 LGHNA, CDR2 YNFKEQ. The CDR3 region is CASSQEGGNQPQHF. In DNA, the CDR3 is TGCGCCAGCAGCCAAGAGGGTGGCAATCAGCCCCAGCATTTT.

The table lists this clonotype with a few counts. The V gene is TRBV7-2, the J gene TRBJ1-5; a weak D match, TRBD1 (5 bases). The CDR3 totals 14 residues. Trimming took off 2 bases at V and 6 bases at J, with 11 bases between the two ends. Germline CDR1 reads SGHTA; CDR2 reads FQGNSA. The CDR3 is CASSLPGLGQPQHF. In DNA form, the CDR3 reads TGTGCCAGCAGCTTACCAGGGTTAGGTCAGCCCCAGCATTTT.

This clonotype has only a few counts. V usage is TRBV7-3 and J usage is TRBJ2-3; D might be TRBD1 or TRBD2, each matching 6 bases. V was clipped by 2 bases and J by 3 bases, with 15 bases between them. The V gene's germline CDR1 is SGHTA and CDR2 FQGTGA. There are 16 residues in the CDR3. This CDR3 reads CASSLRGPSGTDTQYF. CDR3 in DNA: TGTGCCAGCAGCTTACGGGGGCCCAGTGGTACAGATACGCAGTATTTT.

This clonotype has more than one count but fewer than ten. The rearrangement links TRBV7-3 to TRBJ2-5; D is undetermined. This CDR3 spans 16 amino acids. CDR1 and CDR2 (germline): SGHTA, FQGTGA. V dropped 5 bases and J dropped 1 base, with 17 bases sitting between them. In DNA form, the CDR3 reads TGTGCCAGCAGCGACCCCGACAAGATCCGCCAAGAGACCCAGTACTTC. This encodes CASSDPDKIRQETQYF.

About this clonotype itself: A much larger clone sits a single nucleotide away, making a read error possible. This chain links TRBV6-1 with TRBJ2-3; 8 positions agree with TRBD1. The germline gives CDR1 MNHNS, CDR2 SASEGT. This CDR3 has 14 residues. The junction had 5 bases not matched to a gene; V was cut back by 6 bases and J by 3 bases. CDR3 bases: TGTGCCAGCAGCCGGGACAGGAGTACAGATACGCAGTATTTT. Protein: CASSRDRSTDTQYF.

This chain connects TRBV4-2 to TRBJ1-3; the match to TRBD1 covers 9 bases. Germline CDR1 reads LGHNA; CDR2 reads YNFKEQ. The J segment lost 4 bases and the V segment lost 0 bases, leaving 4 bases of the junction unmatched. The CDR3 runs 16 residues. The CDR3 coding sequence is TGTGCCAGCAGCCAAGAGGGACAGGGATGGGGAAACACCATATATTTT. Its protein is CASSQEGQGWGNTIYF.

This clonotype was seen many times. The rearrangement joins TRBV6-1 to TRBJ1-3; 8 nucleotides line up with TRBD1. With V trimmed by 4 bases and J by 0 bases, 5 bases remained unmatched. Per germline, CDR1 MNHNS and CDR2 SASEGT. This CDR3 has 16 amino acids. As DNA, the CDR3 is TGTGCCAGCAGTGTATCGACAGGGGACTCTGGAAACACCATATATTTT. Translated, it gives CASSVSTGDSGNTIYF.

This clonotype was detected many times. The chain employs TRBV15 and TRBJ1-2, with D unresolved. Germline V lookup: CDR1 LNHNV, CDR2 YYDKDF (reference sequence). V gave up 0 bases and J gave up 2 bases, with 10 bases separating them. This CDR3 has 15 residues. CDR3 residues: CATSRDGRGNYGYTF. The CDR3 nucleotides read TGTGCCACCAGCAGAGATGGTAGAGGGAACTATGGCTACACCTTC.

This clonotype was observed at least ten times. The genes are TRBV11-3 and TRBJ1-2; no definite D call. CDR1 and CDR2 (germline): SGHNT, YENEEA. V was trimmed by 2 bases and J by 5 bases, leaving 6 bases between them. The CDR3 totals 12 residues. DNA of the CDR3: TGTGCCAGCAGCTTAAGGGAGTATGGCTACACCTTC. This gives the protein CASSLREYGYTF.

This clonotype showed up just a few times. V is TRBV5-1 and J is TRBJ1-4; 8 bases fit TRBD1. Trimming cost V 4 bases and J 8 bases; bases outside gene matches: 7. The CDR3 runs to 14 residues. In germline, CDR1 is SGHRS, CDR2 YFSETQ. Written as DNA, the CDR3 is TGCGCCAGCAGCAGAGGACAGGGTGAAGAAAAACTGTTTTTT. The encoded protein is CASSRGQGEEKLFF.

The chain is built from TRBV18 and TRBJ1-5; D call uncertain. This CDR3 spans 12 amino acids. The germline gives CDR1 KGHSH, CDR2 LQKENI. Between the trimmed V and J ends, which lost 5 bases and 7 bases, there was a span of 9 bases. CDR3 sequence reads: CASSGDLQPQHF. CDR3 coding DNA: TGTGCCAGCTCAGGGGATTTGCAGCCCCAGCATTTT.

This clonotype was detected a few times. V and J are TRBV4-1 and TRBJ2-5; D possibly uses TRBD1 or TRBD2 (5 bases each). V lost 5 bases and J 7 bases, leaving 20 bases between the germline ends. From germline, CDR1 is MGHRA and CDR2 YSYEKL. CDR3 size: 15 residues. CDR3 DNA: TGCGCCAGCAGCTCCCCCTCGGGACCTACCGGGACCCAGTACTTC. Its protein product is CASSSPSGPTGTQYF.

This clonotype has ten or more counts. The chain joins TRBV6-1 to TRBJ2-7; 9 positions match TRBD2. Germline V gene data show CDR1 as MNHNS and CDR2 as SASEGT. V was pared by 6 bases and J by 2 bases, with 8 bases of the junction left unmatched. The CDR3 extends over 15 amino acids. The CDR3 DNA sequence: TGTGCCAGCAGATTCCTTAGCGGGGGCACCTACGAGCAGTACTTC. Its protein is CASRFLSGGTYEQYF.

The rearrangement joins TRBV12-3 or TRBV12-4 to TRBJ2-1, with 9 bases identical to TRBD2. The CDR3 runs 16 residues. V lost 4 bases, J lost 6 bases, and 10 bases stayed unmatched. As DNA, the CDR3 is TGTGCCAGCAGTTCAATTAGCGGGAGTATCTTCAATGAGCAGTTCTTC. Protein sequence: CASSSISGSIFNEQFF.

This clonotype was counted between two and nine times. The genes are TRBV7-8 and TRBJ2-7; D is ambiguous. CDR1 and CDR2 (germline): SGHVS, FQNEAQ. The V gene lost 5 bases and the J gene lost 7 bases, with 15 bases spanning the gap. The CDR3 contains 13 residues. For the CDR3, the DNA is TGTGCCAGCAGCCGCGGTGGGGTTTCTGAGCAGTACTTC. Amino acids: CASSRGGVSEQYF.